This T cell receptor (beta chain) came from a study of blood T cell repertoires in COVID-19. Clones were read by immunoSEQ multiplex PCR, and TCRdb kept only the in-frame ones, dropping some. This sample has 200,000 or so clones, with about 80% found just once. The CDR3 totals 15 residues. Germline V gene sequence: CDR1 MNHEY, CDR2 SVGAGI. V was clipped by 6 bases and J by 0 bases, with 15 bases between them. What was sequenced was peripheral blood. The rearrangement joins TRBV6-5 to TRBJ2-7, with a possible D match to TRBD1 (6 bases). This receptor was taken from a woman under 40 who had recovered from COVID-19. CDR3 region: CASRRQALSSYEQYF. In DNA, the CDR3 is TGTGCCAGCAGGAGACAGGCCTTGAGCTCCTACGAGCAGTACTTC.